The 19 T cell receptor beta chains below come from one sample, sequenced in a study of T cells after yellow fever vaccination. From the 5' RACE reads, TCRdb called clonotypes with MiXCR, one entry per CDR3 protein. The data show under 90,000 distinct CDR3 sequences, about 6.5% seen once. Sequencing used CD8+ T cells sorted from PBMCs, obtained about 41 days after the first yellow fever vaccination. Source of these receptors: a man aged 18 to 30 who received the YFV17D yellow fever vaccine.

This clonotype was detected a few times. The chain joins TRBV3-1 to TRBJ1-1; D not resolved. There are 15 residues in the CDR3. The V gene lost 5 bases and the J gene lost 4 bases, with 17 bases spanning the gap. Per germline, CDR1 LGHDT and CDR2 YNNKEL (reference sequence). CDR3 loop: CASSEDRPWGTEAFF. DNA for the CDR3: TGTGCCAGCAGCGAGGACCGCCCATGGGGCACTGAAGCTTTCTTT.

This clonotype was seen many times. V usage is TRBV7-2 and J usage is TRBJ2-7; D gene ambiguous. The CDR3 extends over 13 amino acids. V lost 10 bases and J lost 1, with 14 bases in between. Germline V lookup: CDR1 SGHTA, CDR2 FQGNSA. CDR3 in DNA: TGTGCCAAACAGCGTCCGGTATCCTACGAGCAGTACTTC. This gives the protein CAKQRPVSYEQYF.

This clonotype was counted ten times or more. The CDR3 sequence: CASSFYASSYEQYV. CDR3 coding DNA: TGTGCCAGCAGTTTTTACGCCAGCTCCTACGAGCAGTACGTC. The chain has TRBV28 and TRBJ2-7, with no clear D. Per the germline V gene, CDR1 is MDHEN and CDR2 is SYDVKM. Deletions cut 3 bases from V and 0 bases from J, with 9 bases between. The CDR3 runs 14 residues.

In this sample, this clonotype turned up many times. This chain joins TRBV19 and TRBJ1-5, with a possible D match to TRBD1 (6 bases). V was shortened by 2 bases and J by 3 bases, with 11 bases between the two germline ends. CDR1 and CDR2 (germline): LNHDA, SQIVND (reference sequence). The CDR3 has 15 amino acids. The CDR3 DNA follows: TGTGCCAGTAGTATATTTGGGGGCCCCAATCAGCCCCAGCATTTT. Its translation is CASSIFGGPNQPQHF.

This clonotype occurred many times. The chain couples TRBV2 to TRBJ2-2, with a tentative D call TRBD1 (6 bases). Germline values: CDR1 SNHLY, CDR2 FYNNEI. The V end lost 3 bases, the J end lost 3 bases, and 11 bases lay between the germline ends. The CDR3 covers 15 residues. The CDR3: CASSDFQGYTGELFF. CDR3 DNA: TGTGCCAGCAGTGATTTTCAGGGGTACACCGGGGAGCTGTTTTTT.

This clonotype was detected ten times or more. This chain connects TRBV7-2 to TRBJ2-3; 9 nucleotides agree with TRBD2. CDR3 size: 17 residues. V lost 1 base to trimming and J lost 2 bases; unmatched junction nucleotides: 7. Germline V CDR1 and CDR2: SGHTA, FQGNSA. CDR3 amino acids: CASSLVMRGGLTDTQYF. In DNA form, the CDR3 reads TGTGCCAGCAGCTTAGTCATGCGGGGGGGCCTCACAGATACGCAGTATTTT.

This clonotype was observed many times. The chain employs TRBV11-2 and TRBJ2-1; D gene unclear. Germline CDR1 reads SGHAT; CDR2 reads FQNNGV. V was pared by 6 bases and J by 4 bases, with 16 bases between. The CDR3 totals 15 residues. The CDR3 loop is CASSQVGRQYNEQFF. The CDR3 DNA reads TGTGCCAGCAGTCAAGTCGGACGCCAATACAATGAGCAGTTCTTC.

The gene calls are TRBV5-6 and TRBJ2-3; D is unclear. Looked up from germline, CDR1 is SGHDT and CDR2 is YYEEEE. The CDR3 has 14 amino acids. The V end was cut by 4 bases, the J end by 6 bases, with 15 bases between. As DNA, the CDR3 is TGTGCCAGCAGCCCAACCAGCGCGATGGATACGCAGTATTTT. Translating it yields CASSPTSAMDTQYF.

In its sample, this clonotype was seen many times. The V call is TRBV7-9, the J call TRBJ1-2, with unresolved D. The CDR3 is made up of 14 amino acids. V dropped 1 base and J dropped 5 bases, with 11 bases sitting between them. Germline-derived CDR1 and CDR2 are SEHNR and FQNEAQ (reference sequence). This CDR3 reads CASSLGAGLYGYTF. Written as DNA, the CDR3 is TGTGCCAGCAGCTTAGGGGCGGGGTTATATGGCTACACCTTC.

This clonotype was counted only a few times. This chain uses TRBV6-1 with TRBJ2-5; 9 bases match TRBD1. V dropped 0 bases and J dropped 5; count of bases not matched to a gene: 19. Germline CDR1 and CDR2: MNHNS and SASEGT. The CDR3 loop spans 20 amino acids. The CDR3 DNA is TGTGCCAGCAGTGAAGCGATCCCAAAACCAGACAGGGGGTTATGGGAGACCCAGTACTTC. It specifies CASSEAIPKPDRGLWETQYF.

The chain links TRBV4-3 to TRBJ2-5; TRBD2 aligns across 8 bases. CDR1 LGHNA and CDR2 YSLEER come from the germline V gene. The CDR3 consists of 16 residues. Unmatched junction bases numbered 7, after V lost 0 bases and J lost 4 bases. The CDR3 sequence is CASSQDRGGGVETQYF. The CDR3 DNA follows: TGCGCCAGCAGCCAAGATCGGGGGGGCGGTGTAGAGACCCAGTACTTC.

This clonotype was counted ten times or more. The chain combines TRBV27 with TRBJ2-7; possibly TRBD2 for D (6 bases). CDR1 and CDR2 (germline): MNHEY, SMNVEV (reference sequence). V was clipped by 5 bases and J by 4 bases, with 15 bases between them. The CDR3 has 14 residues. The CDR3 DNA follows: TGTGCCAGCAGTGCCCGGAGGGCGGCGTACGAGCAGTACTTC. It codes for CASSARRAAYEQYF.

In this sample, this clonotype turned up many times. V usage is TRBV5-1 and J usage is TRBJ2-7; 7 bases match TRBD1. V was pared by 5 bases and J by 2 bases, with 4 bases of the junction left unmatched. The length of the CDR3 is 13 residues. CDR1 and CDR2 (germline): SGHRS, YFSETQ. The CDR3 spells CASRVTGAYEQYF. The CDR3 DNA sequence: TGCGCCAGCAGGGTAACAGGGGCCTACGAGCAGTACTTC.

This clonotype was seen a handful of times. The chain is built from TRBV6-5 and TRBJ2-3; D may be TRBD1 or TRBD2 (5 bases each). Trimming cost V 4 bases and J 0 bases, with 11 bases left between them. The CDR3 runs to 15 residues. The germline CDR1 and CDR2 sequences are MNHEY and SVGAGI. CDR3 sequence: CASSLIRDSTDTQYF. The CDR3 DNA reads TGTGCCAGCAGTTTAATCCGGGACAGCACAGATACGCAGTATTTT.

This chain joins TRBV5-4 and TRBJ2-2; D remains unclear. V lost 4 bases and J 6 bases, leaving 10 bases between the germline ends. CDR1 is SGHNT and CDR2 is YYREEE in the germline V gene (reference sequence). CDR3 size: 13 residues. CDR3 residues: CASSIRVPGELFF. The DNA for the CDR3 is TGTGCCAGCAGCATAAGGGTACCCGGGGAGCTGTTTTTT.

This clonotype turned up a few times. The chain couples TRBV6-2 or TRBV6-3 to TRBJ2-6; maybe TRBD1 (6 bases). Trimming shortened V by 6 bases and J by 2 bases, and 20 bases separated the two germline ends. The germline V gene encodes CDR1 MNHEY and CDR2 SVGEGT. The CDR3 loop spans 18 amino acids. The CDR3 spells CASSWDGPQGTGANVLTF. DNA for the CDR3: TGTGCCAGCAGCTGGGATGGGCCACAGGGTACTGGGGCCAACGTCCTGACTTTC.

This clonotype was found many times. V gene TRBV27 combines with J gene TRBJ2-1; no clear D. V shed 5 bases and J shed 5 bases, with 13 bases lying between them. CDR1 and CDR2 (germline): MNHEY, SMNVEV (reference sequence). The CDR3 is 14 amino acids. The CDR3 protein is CASSLSPGHNEQFF. CDR3 DNA sequence: TGTGCCAGCAGTCTTTCACCCGGGCACAATGAGCAGTTCTTC.

This clonotype has more than one count but fewer than ten. This chain links TRBV20-1 with TRBJ1-1; D is possibly TRBD1 (6 bases). V lost 1 base and J lost 6, with 15 bases in between. CDR3 size: 14 residues. Germline values: CDR1 DFQATT, CDR2 SNEGSKA (reference sequence). CDR3 nucleotides: TGCAGTGCTAGAGTCCCACAGGGCGGCCCTGAAGCTTTCTTT. This gives the protein CSARVPQGGPEAFF.

The chain employs TRBV4-1 and TRBJ2-7; possible D gene TRBD1, 6 bases. The CDR3 totals 15 residues. Germline V gives CDR1 MGHRA, CDR2 YSYEKL. V lost 0 bases and J lost 3, with 12 bases in between. The CDR3 coding sequence is TGCGCCAGCAGCCAAGATACAGGGTCGGGCTACGAGCAGTACTTC. It specifies CASSQDTGSGYEQYF.